One and the same sample provided the 18 T cell receptor beta chains below, sequenced in a study of shared clonotypes between healthy human individuals. Naive CD8 cells, CD45RO-negative and positively selected for CCR7, excluded terminally differentiated effector memory CD45RA+ cells. Some clones are missing from TCRdb's copy, which holds only in-frame ones; the method was immunoSEQ multiplex PCR. The profile shows around 1.9 million clones, approximately 94% of them singletons. The sequencing sample was made of naive CD8+ T cells from PBMCs. The receptors derive from a man aged 18 to 29 in good health. Some clones in this sample may be carry-over from other donors' samples.

This chain joins TRBV5-4 and TRBJ2-5; the D gene is possibly TRBD2 (6 bases). Germline V lookup: CDR1 SGHNT, CDR2 YYREEE (reference sequence). Trimming took 5 bases from V and 5 from J, leaving 22 bases between them. The CDR3 has 16 residues. In DNA form, the CDR3 reads TGTGCCAGCAGTACCACAGCGGGCGGGTTGATTGAGACCCAGTACTTC. This translates into CASSTTAGGLIETQYF.

The rearrangement links TRBV6-5 to TRBJ2-7; 8 bases line up with TRBD1. Germline values: CDR1 MNHEY, CDR2 SVGAGI. The CDR3 length is 13 residues. V lost 6 bases to trimming and J lost 6 bases; unmatched junction nucleotides: 7. CDR3 in amino acids: CASRGQDKGEQYF. CDR3 nucleotides: TGTGCCAGCAGGGGACAGGACAAGGGCGAGCAGTACTTC.

The J gene is TRBJ2-1, the V gene TRBV7-3; TRBD1 matches 9 bases. The germline V gene has CDR1 SGHTA and CDR2 FQGTGA. The CDR3 contains 16 residues. V trimming: 2 bases; J trimming: 8 bases; junction bases outside the gene matches: 10. This chain's CDR3 is CASSLEGTGYFYEQFF. The DNA of the CDR3 is TGTGCCAGCAGCTTAGAGGGGACAGGGTATTTCTATGAGCAGTTCTTC.

The chain has TRBV27 and TRBJ2-5, with 8 bases aligning to TRBD2. The V and J ends lost 4 bases and 4 bases, in that order; junction bases with no gene match: 8. The CDR3 has 15 residues. The V gene's germline CDR1 is MNHEY and CDR2 SMNVEV (reference sequence). CDR3 DNA sequence: TGTGCCAGCAGTTGGGTAGCGGGGAAGCGAGAGACCCAGTACTTC. Translation gives CASSWVAGKRETQYF.

The V call is TRBV19, the J call TRBJ2-6; no clear D gene. Germline-derived CDR1 and CDR2 are LNHDA and SQIVND (reference sequence). This CDR3 is built from 16 residues. V lost 5 bases and J 1 base, leaving 12 bases between the germline ends. Here the CDR3 DNA reads TGTGCCAGTAGTGTCCCACGAAGGTCTGGGGCCAACGTCCTGACTTTC. Its translation is CASSVPRRSGANVLTF.

CDR3: CASSSRWTEAFF. The CDR3 nucleotides read TGTGCCAGTAGTTCTCGGTGGACTGAAGCTTTCTTT. V and J are TRBV19 and TRBJ1-1; D not resolved. Between the trimmed V and J ends, which lost 5 bases and 5 bases, there was a span of 9 bases. The CDR3 has 12 amino acids. Germline CDR1 and CDR2: LNHDA and SQIVND (reference sequence). Drawing the rest from reference TRBV19 and TRBJ1-1, the complete variable domain is DGGITQSPKYLFRKEGQNVTLSCEQNLNHDAMYWYRQDPGQGLRLIYYSQIVNDFQKGDIAEGYSVSREKKESFPLTVTSAQKNPTAFYLCASSSRWTEAFFGQGTRLTVV.

The chain carries TRBV5-6 and TRBJ1-2; D remains unclear. The CDR3 loop spans 13 amino acids. The germline V gene encodes CDR1 SGHDT and CDR2 YYEEEE. V was clipped by 3 bases and J by 5 bases, with 11 bases between them. In nucleotides, the CDR3 is TGTGCCAGCAGCTCCCAGAGTCAATATGGCTACACCTTC. Amino acid sequence: CASSSQSQYGYTF.

The rearrangement uses TRBV9 and TRBJ2-7, with D hard to call. V lost 0 bases, J lost 3 bases, and 10 bases lay in between. Germline assignment: CDR1 SGDLS and CDR2 YYNGEE. This CDR3 has 14 residues. The CDR3 nucleotides are TGTGCCAGCAGCGTAGCGCCGGATCGCTACGAGCAGTACTTC. Its protein is CASSVAPDRYEQYF.

This chain's CDR3 is CASRNEDYTDTQYF. The CDR3 DNA is TGTGCCAGCAGGAATGAGGATTACACAGATACGCAGTATTTT. The chain combines TRBV27 with TRBJ2-3, with D unresolved. Trimming cost V 6 bases and J 2 bases, with 12 bases left between them. Germline CDR1 reads MNHEY; CDR2 reads SMNVEV (reference sequence). The CDR3 is 14 amino acids.

This clone was seen just once. The chain joins TRBV7-6 to TRBJ2-7; D may be TRBD2 (7 bases). Germline CDR1 SGHVS, CDR2 FNYEAQ. This CDR3 contains 16 residues. V was shortened by 5 bases and J by 1 base, with 18 bases between the two germline ends. CDR3 sequence: CASSGVAGATSYEQYF. The CDR3 coding sequence is TGTGCCAGCAGCGGGGTCGCGGGGGCCACGTCCTACGAGCAGTACTTC.

This sequence joins TRBV13 and TRBJ2-1, with no clear D. V was shortened by 2 bases and J by 3 bases, with 11 bases between the two germline ends. CDR1 and CDR2 (germline): PRHDT, FYEKMQ (reference sequence). This CDR3 comprises 15 residues. The CDR3 loop is CASSLRITDYNEQFF. The CDR3 DNA reads TGTGCCAGCAGCTTAAGGATAACCGACTACAATGAGCAGTTCTTC.

The chain couples TRBV28 to TRBJ2-1, with 9 nucleotides matching TRBD1. The germline CDR1 and CDR2 sequences are MDHEN and SYDVKM. The CDR3 totals 15 residues. The J segment lost 5 bases and the V segment lost 5 bases, leaving 7 bases of the junction unmatched. The CDR3 protein is CASSLRDRVNNEQFF. Written as DNA, the CDR3 is TGTGCCAGCAGTCTCCGGGACAGGGTAAACAATGAGCAGTTCTTC.

The V gene is TRBV7-9, the J gene TRBJ2-7; tentative D call: TRBD2 (6 bases). CDR3 length: 12 residues. CDR1 SEHNR and CDR2 FQNEAQ come from the germline V gene (reference sequence). V was clipped by 6 bases and J by 3 bases, with 9 bases between them. CDR3: CASRLAGYEQYF. In nucleotides, the CDR3 is TGTGCCAGCAGACTAGCCGGCTACGAGCAGTACTTC. Using reference TRBV7-9 and TRBJ2-7 for the parts outside the CDR3, the full variable domain is DTGVSQNPRHKITKRGQNVTFRCDPISEHNRLYWYRQTLGQGPEFLTYFQNEAQLEKSRLLSDRFSAERPKGSFSTLEIQRTEQGDSAMYLCASRLAGYEQYFGPGTRLTVT.

The chain is built from TRBV27 and TRBJ2-3, with 16 bases that match TRBD2. J lost 4 bases, V lost 4 bases, and 5 bases had no gene match. CDR3 size: 17 residues. The germline CDR1 and CDR2 sequences are MNHEY and SMNVEV (reference sequence). CDR3 nucleotide sequence: TGTGCCAGCAGTTCCTTGGGACTAGCGGGAGGGCCAGATACGCAGTATTTT. Translation: CASSSLGLAGGPDTQYF.

This sequence joins TRBV9 and TRBJ2-6, with 15 positions matching TRBD2. Per the germline V gene, CDR1 is SGDLS and CDR2 is YYNGEE. The V and J ends lost 2 bases and 3 bases, in that order; junction bases with no gene match: 3. The length of the CDR3 is 18 residues. The CDR3, as DNA: TGTGCCAGCAGCGTTCCGGGACTAGCGGGAGGTGGGGCCAACGTCCTGACTTTC. Translating gives CASSVPGLAGGGANVLTF.

CDR3 sequence: CASSFYPTGYEQYF. In nucleotides, the CDR3 is TGTGCCAGCAGTTTTTATCCTACAGGTTACGAGCAGTACTTC. The V and J genes are TRBV27 and TRBJ2-7; TRBD1 is a possible D gene (5 bases). The V and J ends lost 3 bases and 4 bases respectively, with 13 bases between them. Germline V gives CDR1 MNHEY, CDR2 SMNVEV (reference sequence). The CDR3 totals 14 residues.

This chain joins TRBV9 and TRBJ1-5; no clear D. The germline gives CDR1 SGDLS, CDR2 YYNGEE. V shed 0 bases and J shed 6 bases, with 13 bases lying between them. This CDR3 is built from 15 residues. CDR3: CASSVERVIGQPQHF. For the CDR3, the DNA is TGTGCCAGCAGCGTAGAGAGGGTAATAGGTCAGCCCCAGCATTTT.

The V and J genes are TRBV18 and TRBJ2-7; 8 positions agree with TRBD2. The ends lost 3 bases at V and 3 bases at J; junction bases unmatched: 7. The CDR3 loop spans 15 amino acids. CDR1 is KGHSH and CDR2 is LQKENI in the germline V gene. The CDR3 is CASSPLSRGGYEQYF. As DNA, the CDR3 is TGTGCCAGCTCACCCCTATCCCGGGGGGGCTACGAGCAGTACTTC.